What follows describes a single TCR beta chain. Its antigen is not identified. It may be a read error: a sequence one base away is much more abundant. The CDR3 totals 13 residues. CDR1 is MNHNY and CDR2 is SVGAGI in the germline V gene (reference sequence). V trimming: 8 bases; J trimming: 10 bases; junction bases outside the gene matches: 8. The sample comes from a study of blood T cells in healthy people across ages. Study results and caveats: Any conclusive comparison of naive versus antigen-experienced cells was prevented by using unsorted PBMCs. Relative to aged donors, long-lived donors carried more naive CD4+ cells and displayed higher diversity. Older age coincided with a roughly linear decline in TCR beta diversity per million T cells.

Next came a second PCR, run for about 7 to 11 cycles, which used a sample-barcoded 5' primer along with a J-beta primer mix. CDR3-containing paired-end reads numbered at least 3 million in each sample. TCRdb fed the 5' RACE reads into MiXCR, producing one record per CDR3 protein. The sample includes around 1.7 million distinct CDR3 sequences, 28% seen only once; the top ten take roughly 8%. The J gene is TRBJ2-1, the V gene TRBV6-6, with 10 nucleotides matching TRBD2. This receptor was identified in a woman under 40 in good health. The sequenced sample consisted of blood. The CDR3 bases are TGTGCCAGCTCCACTAGCGGGGTATACGAGCAGTTCTTC. Translating gives CASSTSGVYEQFF.